These T cell receptor beta chains were read from a single sample in a study of T cells after yellow fever vaccination. TCRdb recomputed calls from the 5' RACE reads with MiXCR, one row per CDR3 protein. Here the sample spans 300,000 to 400,000 distinct CDR3 sequences, about an eighth being singletons. The sequenced sample was CD4+ T cells sorted from PBMCs, obtained 15 days after the yellow fever booster vaccination. All receptors come from a man in his late teens or twenties who received the YFV17D yellow fever vaccine. The CDR3 runs from the conserved cysteine through the conserved F or W. The D gene is left open where the match is weak. A row's size may be missing; if present it is once, few, many or a size class.

cdr3_aa cdr3_nt j_call clone_size v_call d_call
CASSQEGSGLSSGNTIYF TGCGCCAGCAGCCAAGAGGGTTCGGGGTTGAGCTCTGGAAACACCATATATTTT TRBJ1-3 - TRBV4-3 -
CASSLVPGGNQPQHF TGCGCCAGCAGCTTGGTTCCGGGTGGCAATCAGCCCCAGCATTTT TRBJ1-5 many TRBV5-1 -
CASSQAVGQGEETQYF TGCGCCAGCAGCCAAGCCGTCGGACAGGGGGAAGAGACCCAGTACTTC TRBJ2-5 - TRBV4-3 TRBD1
CASSFMENIQYF TGTGCCAGCAGTTTTATGGAAAACATTCAGTACTTC TRBJ2-4 many TRBV12-3/TRBV12-4 -
CASSYQAGGRDTQYF TGTGCCAGCAGTTATCAAGCGGGGGGGCGAGATACGCAGTATTTT TRBJ2-3 few TRBV6-6 TRBD2
CAISEAGFATGANVLTF TGTGCCATCAGTGAAGCAGGGTTTGCGACTGGGGCCAACGTCCTGACTTTC TRBJ2-6 - TRBV10-3 -
CSAKLQGPLETQYF TGCAGTGCAAAATTACAGGGGCCCTTAGAGACCCAGTACTTC TRBJ2-5 - TRBV20-1 TRBD1
CASSVGLASGGTDTQYF TGTGCCAGCAGCGTAGGTCTAGCTAGCGGGGGCACAGATACGCAGTATTTT TRBJ2-3 many TRBV9 TRBD2
CASSFCSPLHF TGTGCCAGCAGCTTTTGTTCACCCCTCCACTTT TRBJ1-6 - TRBV7-4 -
CASSPGSSSTDTQYF TGTGCCAGCAGCCCGGGCAGCTCTAGCACAGATACGCAGTATTTT TRBJ2-3 - TRBV7-3 -
CASTPGELNTEAFF TGTGCCAGCACCCCGGGGGAGTTGAACACTGAAGCTTTCTTT TRBJ1-1 - TRBV6-2/TRBV6-3 -
CSAIRGHSDTQYF TGCAGTGCTATCAGGGGGCACTCAGATACGCAGTATTTT TRBJ2-3 many TRBV20-1 TRBD1
CASSPGQGGVGYTF TGTGCCAGCAGCCCGGGACAGGGGGGAGTTGGCTACACCTTC TRBJ1-2 few TRBV3-1 TRBD1
CASSDTGTAYEQYF TGTGCCAGCAGCGACACAGGGACAGCCTACGAGCAGTACTTC TRBJ2-7 few TRBV7-9 TRBD1
CASSPDLAGGPYNEQFF TGTGCCAGCAGCCCAGATCTAGCGGGGGGGCCCTACAATGAGCAGTTCTTC TRBJ2-1 few TRBV3-1 TRBD2
CASSTQGAGTEAFF TGTGCCAGCAGCACCCAGGGGGCAGGCACTGAAGCTTTCTTT TRBJ1-1 - TRBV11-2 TRBD1
CASSLGSGLSYEQYF TGTGCCAGCAGCTTAGGGTCGGGCTTGTCCTACGAGCAGTACTTC TRBJ2-7 few TRBV7-2 -
CAISDSRALYGYTF TGTGCCATCAGTGATTCCAGGGCCCTCTATGGCTACACCTTC TRBJ1-2 - TRBV10-3 -
CSVEESGRPEAFF TGCAGCGTTGAAGAGTCCGGGCGGCCTGAAGCTTTCTTT TRBJ1-1 - TRBV29-1 -
CASSQNSGTVNSPLHF TGTGCCAGCAGCCAGAATTCCGGGACAGTGAATTCACCCCTCCACTTT TRBJ1-6 few TRBV3-1 TRBD1
CSVANGGGETQYF TGCAGCGTCGCCAACGGGGGAGGAGAGACCCAGTACTTC TRBJ2-5 few TRBV29-1 -
CSARPAGSRDTQYF TGCAGTGCTAGACCAGCGGGGTCGAGAGATACGCAGTATTTT TRBJ2-3 many TRBV20-1 TRBD2
CASSPGPKKGNEQFF TGTGCCAGCAGCCCGGGACCGAAAAAGGGCAATGAGCAGTTCTTC TRBJ2-1 - TRBV13 -
CASSLTSGGNIPSTDTQYF TGTGCCAGCAGCCTGACTAGCGGGGGGAACATTCCTAGCACAGATACGCAGTATTTT TRBJ2-3 - TRBV27 TRBD2
CASSQDSMIGQFF TGTGCCAGCAGTCAAGACAGCATGATAGGGCAGTTCTTC TRBJ2-1 few TRBV7-2 -
CASSLVSQGRGYEQYF TGCGCCAGCAGCTTGGTTTCCCAGGGGCGAGGCTACGAGCAGTACTTC TRBJ2-7 few TRBV5-1 -
CASSLEGLVSYNEQFF TGTGCCAGCAGCTTAGAGGGACTAGTCTCCTACAATGAGCAGTTCTTC TRBJ2-1 - TRBV11-2 TRBD2
CASSRGAQPQHF TGTGCCAGCAGCCGGGGGGCCCAGCCCCAGCATTTT TRBJ1-5 few TRBV7-9 -
CASRAGSGNTIYF TGCGCCAGCAGGGCAGGCTCTGGAAACACCATATATTTT TRBJ1-3 - TRBV5-1 -
CAISESRGDATQYF TGTGCCATCAGTGAGTCGAGGGGGGACGCGACCCAGTACTTC TRBJ2-5 - TRBV10-3 -
CAIPWESPGLLNEQFF TGTGCCATACCGTGGGAGTCCCCGGGACTTTTAAATGAGCAGTTCTTC TRBJ2-1 - TRBV10-3 -
CASSSRLANTGELFF TGTGCCAGCAGCTCCCGTCTCGCGAACACCGGGGAGCTGTTTTTT TRBJ2-2 few TRBV7-3 -
CSARHYEAFF TGCAGTGCTAGGCACTATGAAGCTTTCTTT TRBJ1-1 - TRBV20-1 -
CASSWSGTGTGVLLPYEQYF TGTGCCAGCAGCTGGTCGGGGACCGGGACAGGGGTTTTACTCCCCTACGAGCAGTACTTC TRBJ2-7 - TRBV21-1 -